A single count supports the clone carrying this T cell receptor (beta chain). The target antigen is unknown. The table came from immunoSEQ multiplex PCR; TCRdb's copy has only in-frame clones and leaves some out. Among more than 9,500 clones listed, roughly 90% were seen once. This record belongs to a study of blood T cell dynamics during melanoma immunotherapy. V lost 0 bases and J lost 0; bases outside the gene matches: 0. Germline CDR1 reads MGHRA; CDR2 reads YSYEKL. The CDR3 consists of 16 residues. Study-level points and caveats: Clones driving repertoire changes may be melanoma-specific or general immune activation.

Sample time point: week 3, after first cycle of checkpoint inhibitor. Sampling occurred pretreatment (T0) and at week 3 (W3), after cycle one of checkpoint blockade. The origin of this receptor is a human donor with melanoma. The sample in question was blood, obtained from a patient treated with checkpoint blockade. The chain uses TRBV4-1 and TRBJ2-1; 9 bases line up with TRBD2. CDR3 sequence (DNA): TGCGCCAGCAGCCAAGATAGCGGGAGCTCCTACAATGAGCAGTTCTTC. The encoded protein is CASSQDSGSSYNEQFF.